This is a list of T cell receptor beta chains from one sample in a study of metastatic and nonmetastatic thyroid tumors. TCRdb re-called the PCR reads with MiXCR. The sample includes approximately 17,000 clones, roughly 23% of them seen just once. Sequenced: blood. These receptors all come from a male donor with papillary thyroid cancer or a benign thyroid nodule (not recorded which). Some clones in this sample may be carry-over from other donors' samples. The conserved cysteine and the conserved F or W are not part of the CDR3 here. The order of the fields is J gene, V gene, CDR3 protein.

j_call: TRBJ1-2; v_call: TRBV6-5; cdr3_aa: ASSYSIRQGLGYT
j_call: TRBJ1-5; v_call: TRBV20-1; cdr3_aa: SAREGGQNQPQH
j_call: TRBJ1-2; v_call: TRBV11-2; cdr3_aa: ASSTGPREGYT
j_call: TRBJ1-3; v_call: TRBV19; cdr3_aa: ASSIGGRGFGNTIY
j_call: TRBJ2-5; v_call: TRBV6-4; cdr3_aa: ATSPQGGIQETQY
j_call: TRBJ1-1; v_call: TRBV4-1; cdr3_aa: ASSQEGGGNTEAF
j_call: TRBJ1-3; v_call: TRBV18; cdr3_aa: ASSSQSSGNTIY
j_call: TRBJ2-1; v_call: TRBV12-3/TRBV12-4; cdr3_aa: ASRTSGGRYNEQF
j_call: TRBJ2-1; v_call: TRBV7-9; cdr3_aa: ASSQGDSPYNEQF
j_call: TRBJ2-1; v_call: TRBV20-1; cdr3_aa: SAEPSGARNEQF
j_call: TRBJ1-1; v_call: TRBV20-1; cdr3_aa: SAGEVTGGDAAF
j_call: TRBJ1-1; v_call: TRBV6-2/TRBV6-3; cdr3_aa: ATFTEGDTEAF